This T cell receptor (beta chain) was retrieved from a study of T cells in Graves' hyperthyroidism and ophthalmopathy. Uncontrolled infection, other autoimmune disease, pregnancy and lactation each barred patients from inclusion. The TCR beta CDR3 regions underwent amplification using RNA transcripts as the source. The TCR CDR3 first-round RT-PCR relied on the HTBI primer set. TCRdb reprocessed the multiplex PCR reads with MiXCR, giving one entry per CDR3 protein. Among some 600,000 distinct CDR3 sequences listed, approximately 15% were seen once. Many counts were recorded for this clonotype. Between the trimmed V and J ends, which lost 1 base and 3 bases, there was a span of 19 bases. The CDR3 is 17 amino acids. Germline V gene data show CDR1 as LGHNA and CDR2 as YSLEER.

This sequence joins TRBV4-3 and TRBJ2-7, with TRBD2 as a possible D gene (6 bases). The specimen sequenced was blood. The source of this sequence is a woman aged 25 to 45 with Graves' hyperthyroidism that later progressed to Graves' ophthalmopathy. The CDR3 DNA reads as TGCGCCAGCAGCCAAGCCCTTGGGAGGCAAACGAACTACGAGCAGTACTTC. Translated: CASSQALGRQTNYEQYF.